This is a list of T cell receptor beta chains from one sample in a study of shared T cell receptors in the human thymus. Assay used: immunoSEQ multiplex PCR; TCRdb lists only in-frame clones, some missing. The table records some 700,000 clones, over 75% of them present only once. The data also belong to a second study, concerning human thymus T cells.

Sample: thymocytes. Receptor source: a boy in the first two years of life with a congenital heart defect. CDR3s include the opening cysteine and the closing phenylalanine or tryptophan.

TRBJ2-7 | TRBV7-9 | CASSLDQGTTLYEQYF
TRBJ2-2 | TRBV5-4 | CASSFVQGDTGELFF
TRBJ2-1 | TRBV19 | CASSICSGQGGDEQFF
TRBJ2-7 | TRBV7-4 | CASSLVARSTSGRPKGGYEQYF
TRBJ2-6 | TRBV4-1 | CASSDKPPRGANVLTF
TRBJ2-5 | TRBV9 | CASSVDPVLAVQETQYF
TRBJ2-7 | TRBV6-1 | CASSVWGLAGEGTYEQYF
TRBJ1-5 | TRBV7-8 | CASSPRGKPQHF
TRBJ2-5 | TRBV27 | CASSGLAGVGKTQYF
TRBJ1-2 | TRBV4-2 | CASSQGPQGERWGYTF
TRBJ1-6 | TRBV5-1 | CASSLWGTGDSPLHF
TRBJ1-1 | TRBV4-2 | CASSPGQGAWGTEAFF
TRBJ1-1 | TRBV4-2 | CASSHPASPGYTEAFF
. | TRBV5-4 | CASSLFLLAGSDRSYEQYF
TRBJ1-4 | TRBV5-1 | CASSLPPDREPTNEKLFF
TRBJ2-3 | TRBV28 | CASSFPGTGSGTDTQYF
TRBJ2-3 | TRBV7-9 | CASSPRGSTDTQYF
TRBJ2-1 | TRBV14 | CASSPCQREPHEQFF
TRBJ2-1 | TRBV23-1 | CASSPRLAGTYNEQFF
TRBJ1-5 | TRBV27 | CASRSGTERTQHF
TRBJ2-7 | TRBV4-1 | CASSLGGGTKSYEQYF
TRBJ2-3 | TRBV11-3 | CASSPRTRLDTQYF
TRBJ2-7 | TRBV11-3 | CASSSDIVVYEQYF
TRBJ2-7 | TRBV5-4 | CASSLAGGPPSYEQYF
TRBJ2-1 | TRBV29-1 | CSVGTGGDNEQFF
TRBJ2-1 | TRBV11-3 | CASGDRANEQFF
TRBJ2-5 | TRBV2 | CASSEWTGGWETQYF
TRBJ1-2 | TRBV29-1 | CSVEGDNGYTF
TRBJ2-3 | TRBV13 | CASSLGGRSTDTQYF
TRBJ2-5 | TRBV27 | CASSPSFGDSYQETQYF
TRBJ2-7 | TRBV5-4 | CASSFPSTSSPYEQYF
TRBJ2-7 | TRBV2 | CAIMGLAGERSEQYF
TRBJ1-1 | TRBV28 | CASSFYRGLFDTEAFF
TRBJ2-3 | TRBV10-3 | CAISISGTSGSSTDTQYF
TRBJ2-1 | TRBV5-1 | CASSLRPPGEDEQFF
TRBJ2-4 | TRBV28 | CASSLRRLAGAKNIQYF
TRBJ2-5 | TRBV25-1 | CASSCGGGQETQYF
TRBJ2-7 | TRBV29-1 | CSVTWGGLYEQYF
TRBJ2-3 | TRBV29-1 | CSVEDAGGLAGVTDTQYF
TRBJ2-3 | TRBV4-3 | CASSQEVPSGSFADTQYF
TRBJ1-5 | TRBV19 | CASSPPHRSHQPQHF
TRBJ1-3 | TRBV15 | CATSRDRVSGNTIYF
TRBJ1-1 | TRBV5-4 | CASSLGTGTMSTEAFF
TRBJ2-3 | TRBV6-5 | CASSLLAGGTDTQYF
TRBJ2-3 | TRBV11-3 | CASNVQRTSGRNTDTQYF
TRBJ2-5 | TRBV7-3 | CASSPRTEETQYF
TRBJ2-7 | TRBV7-2 | CASSLGTSGAEQYF
TRBJ2-7 | TRBV10-3 | CAISGGSSYEQYF
TRBJ2-3 | TRBV6-5 | CASSDRGRDTQYF